This T cell receptor beta chain was retrieved from a study of blood T cells in healthy people across ages. Regarding the study as a whole: Lack of knowledge of donor CMV status possibly confounded expanded clonotype changes. Unsorted PBMCs prevented conclusive naive versus antigen-experienced comparison. More naive CD4+ cells and higher diversity marked long-lived donors relative to aged donors.

A second PCR, run for about 7 to 11 cycles, used a sample-barcoded 5' primer plus a J-beta primer mix. TCRdb itself ran the 5' RACE reads through MiXCR, one entry per CDR3 protein. The table has nearly 800,000 distinct CDR3 sequences, more than 50% seen once. The germline V gene encodes CDR1 SGHTA and CDR2 FQGNSA. Deletions cut 5 bases from V and 2 bases from J, with 12 bases between. The CDR3 consists of 14 residues. A word on this clonotype: Its antigen is not identified.

The TCR comes from a man aged 40-50 years in good health. Material: blood. The genes are TRBV7-2 and TRBJ1-1; D is uncertain. In DNA, the CDR3 is TGTGCCAGCAGCCGCAGCGTATCAAACACTGAAGCTTTCTTT. Translation: CASSRSVSNTEAFF.